The 26 T cell receptor beta chains below were found in one sample sequenced in a study of STAT5B mutations in CD4+ large granular lymphocyte leukemia. The method was immunoSEQ multiplex PCR; TCRdb's version includes in-frame clones alone and lacks a portion of them. The data show 20,000 to 25,000 clones, 70% seen once. The material sequenced was CD4+ T cells from blood buffy coats. The receptors here all came from a human donor in good health.

The chain is built from TRBV4-1 and TRBJ2-1; no firm D call. Between the trimmed V and J ends, which lost 1 base and 0 bases, there was a span of 7 bases. The germline gives CDR1 MGHRA, CDR2 YSYEKL. This CDR3 has 15 residues. The CDR3 reads CASSQVPPSYNEQFF. The DNA for the CDR3 is TGCGCCAGCAGCCAAGTGCCGCCCTCCTACAATGAGCAGTTCTTC.

The genes are TRBV19 and TRBJ1-5, with D possibly matching TRBD1 (6 bases). Trimming took off 4 bases at V and 5 bases at J, with 18 bases between the two ends. This CDR3 spans 16 amino acids. CDR1 and CDR2 from the germline V gene are LNHDA and SQIVND (reference sequence). This CDR3 reads CASSKRTGFGDQPQHF. In DNA form, the CDR3 reads TGTGCCAGTAGTAAACGAACAGGGTTCGGTGATCAGCCCCAGCATTTT.

The CDR3 region is CASSLGGEGPNEQFF. CDR3 in DNA: TGCGCCAGCAGCTTGGGTGGGGAGGGGCCCAATGAGCAGTTCTTC. This chain connects TRBV5-1 to TRBJ2-1, with 7 bases fitting TRBD2. From germline, CDR1 is SGHRS and CDR2 YFSETQ. CDR3 length: 15 residues. The junction had 6 bases not matched to a gene; V was cut back by 0 bases and J by 6 bases.

In nucleotides, the CDR3 is TGTGCCAGCAGTGATGGAGGGCCAGATACGCAGTATTTT. Protein sequence: CASSDGGPDTQYF. V and J are TRBV6-4 and TRBJ2-3, with D possibly being TRBD2 (6 bases). This CDR3 is 13 amino acids long. CDR1 is MRHNA, CDR2 SNTAGT, per germline. V lost 3 bases and J lost 4, with 8 bases in between.

The chain recombines TRBV27 with TRBJ2-5, with 9 bases fitting TRBD1. The J call could be wrong; TRBJ2-7 is a better fit for the DNA end. The germline V gene encodes CDR1 MNHEY and CDR2 SMNVEV (reference sequence). The CDR3 runs 14 residues. DNA of the CDR3: TGTGCCAGCAGTTTAAGGACAGGGGAGTACGAGCAGTACTTC. This gives the protein CASSLRTGEYEQYF.

Here the CDR3 reads CASSPTGPAPSNEQYF. Written as DNA, the CDR3 is TGTGCCAGCTCACCCACTGGCCCGGCCCCCTCGAACGAGCAGTACTTC. V gene TRBV18 combines with J gene TRBJ2-7, with unresolved D. Germline V gene data show CDR1 as KGHSH and CDR2 as LQKENI. V lost 3 bases and J lost 5, with 20 bases in between. CDR3 length: 16 residues.

This chain joins TRBV5-4 and TRBJ2-6; the D gene is possibly TRBD2 (6 bases). Germline loops: CDR1 SGHNT, CDR2 YYREEE (reference sequence). The CDR3 sequence is 16 residues long. The germline V and J ends were trimmed by 4 bases and 0 bases, with 11 bases remaining between them. The CDR3 DNA is TGTGCCAGCAGCCCGGGACTTTACTCTGGGGCCAACGTCCTGACTTTC. This sequence encodes CASSPGLYSGANVLTF. Complete variable domain (other parts from reference TRBV5-4 and TRBJ2-6): ETGVTQSPTHLIKTRGQQVTLRCSSQSGHNTVSWYQQALGQGPQFIFQYYREEENGRGNFPPRFSGLQFPNYSSELNVNALELDDSALYLCASSPGLYSGANVLTFGAGSRLTVL.

The gene calls are TRBV4-3 and TRBJ2-4; D perhaps matches TRBD2 (7 bases). The CDR3 is 16 residues long. Between the trimmed V and J ends, which lost 1 base and 8 bases, there was a span of 18 bases. CDR1 and CDR2 (germline): LGHNA, YSLEER. CDR3 amino acids: CASSQGGGRDLDIQYF. For the CDR3, the DNA is TGCGCCAGCAGCCAAGGGGGGGGCAGGGATTTGGACATTCAGTACTTC.

The chain is built from TRBV23-1 and TRBJ1-5; possible D gene TRBD1, 5 bases. TRBV23-1 is an open reading frame, and its role is uncertain. Trimming cost V 4 bases and J 5 bases, with 15 bases left between them. CDR3 length equals 15 residues. The CDR3 DNA is TGCGCCAGCAGTCCCCGGGGCGAAGGAGATCAGCCCCAGCATTTT. Translated: CASSPRGEGDQPQHF.

This chain joins TRBV15 and TRBJ1-2; D gene unclear. This CDR3 has 15 residues. Germline V CDR1 and CDR2: LNHNV, YYDKDF (reference sequence). The V end lost 0 bases, the J end lost 6 bases, and 14 bases lay between the germline ends. CDR3 loop: CATSRDSPPRDGYTF. The CDR3 DNA reads as TGTGCCACCAGCAGAGACAGCCCACCTAGGGATGGCTACACCTTC.

This chain connects TRBV6-6 to TRBJ1-6; a possible D gene is TRBD1 (6 bases). Trimming took off 5 bases at V and 8 bases at J, with 16 bases between the two ends. The CDR3 consists of 15 residues. Germline values: CDR1 MNHNY, CDR2 SVGAGI (reference sequence). The CDR3 nucleotides read TGTGCCAGCAGTCATACCGCAGGGGAGCATTCACCCCTCCACTTT. It is translated as CASSHTAGEHSPLHF.

The rearrangement uses TRBV12-5 and TRBJ1-5; D is unresolved. The CDR3 contains 14 residues. The germline gives CDR1 LGHNT, CDR2 FRNRAP. The germline V and J ends were trimmed by 1 base and 6 bases, with 10 bases remaining between them. The CDR3, as DNA: TGTGCTAGTGGTTTGGGACCGTCTGGTCAGCCCCAGCATTTT. Protein: CASGLGPSGQPQHF.

The chain employs TRBV6-5 and TRBJ1-1; D uncertain. The ends were cut back, 4 bases at V and 0 bases at J, with 15 bases in the middle. The CDR3 extends over 16 amino acids. The germline V gene encodes CDR1 MNHEY and CDR2 SVGAGI. The CDR3 is CASSSGLRRMNTEAFF. CDR3 sequence (DNA): TGTGCCAGCAGTTCGGGGTTGAGGAGGATGAACACTGAAGCTTTCTTT.

This clone was seen a few times. V and J are TRBV2 and TRBJ1-5; D uncertain. The CDR3 length is 13 residues. Trimming cost V 4 bases and J 4 bases, with 8 bases left between them. Looked up from germline, CDR1 is SNHLY and CDR2 is FYNNEI. The CDR3 sequence: CASSGTKNQPQHF. The CDR3 bases are TGTGCCAGCAGTGGTACAAAGAATCAGCCCCAGCATTTT.

This CDR3 reads CASSSGGAQETQYF. As DNA, the CDR3 is TGTGCCAGCAGCTCAGGGGGGGCCCAAGAGACCCAGTACTTC. The J gene is TRBJ2-5, the V gene TRBV11-3; tentatively, D is TRBD1 or TRBD2 (7 bases each). The length of the CDR3 is 14 residues. The germline V and J ends were trimmed by 4 bases and 1 base, with 10 bases remaining between them. In germline, CDR1 is SGHNT, CDR2 YENEEA.

The chain links TRBV29-1 to TRBJ2-7; 7 nucleotides agree with TRBD2. CDR3 length equals 13 residues. V lost 3 bases, J lost 0 bases, and 2 bases stayed unmatched. Germline CDR1 and CDR2: SQVTM and ANQGSEA. The CDR3 loop reads CSVDGGSSYEQYF. The CDR3 nucleotides read TGCAGCGTTGATGGCGGGAGCTCCTACGAGCAGTACTTC.

This chain uses TRBV5-4 with TRBJ2-7, with TRBD1 matching 8 bases. V gave up 2 bases and J gave up 7 bases; unmatched junction bases: 5. This CDR3 comprises 13 residues. Germline lookup yields CDR1 SGHNT and CDR2 YYREEE (reference sequence). The CDR3 DNA follows: TGTGCCAGCAGCTTCCAGGGGGCGCGTGAGCAGTACTTC. Residues: CASSFQGAREQYF.

The chain carries TRBV10-1 and TRBJ2-1; TRBD2 matches 8 bases. V lost 3 bases and J lost 3; bases outside the gene matches: 4. Per the germline V gene, CDR1 is WNHNN and CDR2 is SYGVQD (reference sequence). The CDR3 loop spans 15 amino acids. The CDR3 bases are TGCGCCAGCAGTGATTCTAGCGGGCACTACAATGAGCAGTTCTTC. Translating it yields CASSDSSGHYNEQFF.

The chain recombines TRBV7-2 with TRBJ2-5, with unresolved D. Germline CDR1 is SGHTA and CDR2 is FQGNSA. V gave up 1 base and J gave up 10 bases, with 10 bases separating them. The CDR3 length is 12 residues. In DNA form, the CDR3 reads TGTGCCAGCAGCTTAGATTTGGCCTACCAGTACTTC. Translated, it gives CASSLDLAYQYF.

The chain joins TRBV11-2 to TRBJ2-7; D may be TRBD1 (6 bases). V was cut by 4 bases and J by 6 bases, with 13 bases left in between. The germline V gene has CDR1 SGHAT and CDR2 FQNNGV. The length of the CDR3 is 13 residues. CDR3 in DNA: TGTGCCAGCAGCTCCACAGGGCTTCGCGAGCAGTACTTC. Amino acids: CASSSTGLREQYF.

This sequence joins TRBV5-1 and TRBJ1-1; 8 nucleotides align to TRBD1. This CDR3 has 16 amino acids. Trimming at V came to 3 bases and at J to 2 bases, leaving 9 bases not matched to a gene. Germline CDR1 is SGHRS and CDR2 is YFSETQ. The CDR3 nucleotides are TGCGCCAGCAGCTCTAACGGACAGGGCGGCAACACTGAAGCTTTCTTT. Its translation: CASSSNGQGGNTEAFF.

This clone has only a few counts. The rearrangement joins TRBV2 to TRBJ2-6; D is uncertain. With 2 bases removed from V and 3 bases from J, the gap between germline ends came to 5 bases. Germline V gene lookup returns CDR1 SNHLY and CDR2 FYNNEI. This CDR3 spans 14 amino acids. The CDR3 nucleotides read TGTGCCAGCAGTGAAAGTCGTGGGGCCAACGTCCTGACTTTC. As protein: CASSESRGANVLTF.

The chain carries TRBV7-2 and TRBJ2-2, with no clear D. V was pared by 5 bases and J by 6 bases, with 7 bases between. Germline loops: CDR1 SGHTA, CDR2 FQGNSA. The CDR3 consists of 12 residues. The chain's CDR3 is CASSPHSGELFF. For the CDR3, the DNA is TGTGCCAGCAGCCCCCATTCCGGGGAGCTGTTTTTT.

This clone was observed a handful of times. The chain carries TRBV19 and TRBJ1-3; 7 positions agree with TRBD1. CDR1 and CDR2 from the germline V gene are LNHDA and SQIVND (reference sequence). V trimming: 0 bases; J trimming: 4 bases; junction bases outside the gene matches: 9. This CDR3 spans 17 amino acids. This CDR3 reads CASSIEIQGNRGNTIYF. CDR3 nucleotides: TGTGCCAGTAGTATAGAGATACAGGGGAACCGGGGAAACACCATATATTTT.

This clone was seen only once. V gene TRBV23-1 combines with J gene TRBJ1-6; D is perhaps TRBD1 (5 bases). TRBV23-1 is flagged as an ORF with uncertain function. This CDR3 comprises 17 residues. Trimming left V 3 bases short and J 3 bases short, with 15 bases between. In nucleotides, the CDR3 is TGCGCCAGCAGTCAGCCCGTACAGGTCCTCTATAATTCACCCCTCCACTTT. Its protein product is CASSQPVQVLYNSPLHF.

This rearrangement joins TRBV7-8 to TRBJ1-2, with unresolved D. V gave up 7 bases and J gave up 5 bases, with 14 bases separating them. The germline V gene encodes CDR1 SGHVS and CDR2 FQNEAQ. This CDR3 has 13 amino acids. The CDR3 DNA follows: TGTGCCAGCACGGGTCGGGAGGGATATGGCTACACCTTC. It translates to CASTGREGYGYTF.